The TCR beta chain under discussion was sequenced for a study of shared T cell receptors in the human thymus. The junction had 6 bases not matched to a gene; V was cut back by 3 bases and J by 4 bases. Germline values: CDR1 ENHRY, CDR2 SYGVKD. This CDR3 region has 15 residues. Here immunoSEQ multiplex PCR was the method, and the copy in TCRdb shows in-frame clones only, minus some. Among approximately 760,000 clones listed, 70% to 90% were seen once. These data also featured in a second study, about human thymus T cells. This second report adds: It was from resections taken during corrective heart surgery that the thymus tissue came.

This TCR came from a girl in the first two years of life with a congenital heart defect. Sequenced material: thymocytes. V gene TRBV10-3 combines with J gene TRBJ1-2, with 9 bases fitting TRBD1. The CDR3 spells CAISEPPTGGYGYTF. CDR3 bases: TGTGCCATCAGTGAACCCCCGACAGGGGGCTATGGCTACACCTTC.